The clone carrying this T cell receptor (beta chain) was seen a handful of times. The data derive from a study of patients and donors after allogeneic stem cell transplantation. From the RT-PCR reads, TCRdb called clonotypes with MiXCR, one entry per CDR3 protein. The table records about 87,000 distinct CDR3 sequences, approximately 5.2% of them present only once. V lost 6 bases, J lost 7 bases, and 6 bases stayed unmatched. The CDR3 has 15 amino acids. Germline CDR1 is KGHSH and CDR2 is LQKENI. This TCR came from a human donor who was either an allogeneic HSCT recipient or a stem cell or donor lymphocyte infusion donor (not recorded which). It is not recorded whose cells these are; they may come from a transplant donor. Sequencing used blood, either unsorted or a sorted T cell fraction (not recorded which). The chain combines TRBV18 with TRBJ2-1; 13 bases line up with TRBD2. The CDR3 DNA is TGTGCCAGCTCCCGAGGACTAGCGGGAGAGAATGAGCAGTTCTTC. Protein: CASSRGLAGENEQFF. The whole variable domain, filled in from reference TRBV18 and TRBJ2-1, reads NAGVMQNPRHLVRRRGQEARLRCSPMKGHSHVYWYRQLPEEGLKFMVYLQKENIIDESGMPKERFSAEFPKEGPSILRIQQVVRGDSAAYFCASSRGLAGENEQFFGPGTRLTVL.